The 10 T cell receptor beta chains below all came from one sample that was sequenced in a study of blood T cell repertoires in COVID-19. Some clones are missing from TCRdb's copy, which holds only in-frame ones; the method was immunoSEQ multiplex PCR. This sample has approximately 75,000 clones; around 83% occur once, and the top ten carry approximately 20%. Sequencing input: peripheral blood. The receptors shown here come from a woman aged 45-60 years with acute or convalescent COVID-19.

This chain uses TRBV6-2 or TRBV6-3 with TRBJ2-3, with 8 bases that match TRBD2. The germline gives CDR1 MNHEY, CDR2 SVGEGT. V was pared by 6 bases and J by 7 bases, with 12 bases of the junction left unmatched. There are 15 residues in the CDR3. CDR3 in amino acids: CASSLPGTRQNTQYF. CDR3 bases: TGTGCCAGCAGCCTCCCCGGGACTAGGCAGAATACGCAGTATTTT.

V and J are TRBV28 and TRBJ1-2; 8 bases are a match to TRBD1. Per germline, CDR1 MDHEN and CDR2 SYDVKM. The length of the CDR3 is 14 residues. The V segment lost 7 bases and the J segment 5 bases; nucleotides outside the gene matches: 9. Here the CDR3 reads CASTPAGQGYGYTF. In nucleotides, the CDR3 is TGTGCCAGCACCCCGGCAGGACAGGGTTATGGCTACACCTTC.

The chain joins TRBV19 to TRBJ2-1; 10 nucleotides line up with TRBD1. The germline gives CDR1 LNHDA, CDR2 SQIVND (reference sequence). This CDR3 spans 15 amino acids. The V and J ends lost 4 bases and 2 bases, in that order; junction bases with no gene match: 2. CDR3 protein: CASSKGQGAYNEQFF. The CDR3 DNA sequence: TGTGCCAGTAGTAAAGGACAGGGGGCCTACAATGAGCAGTTCTTC.

V usage is TRBV30 and J usage is TRBJ2-1, with TRBD2 matching 10 bases. CDR1 is GTSNPN, CDR2 SVGIG, per germline (reference sequence). CDR3 length: 15 amino acids. The V segment lost 2 bases and the J segment 8 bases; nucleotides outside the gene matches: 9. The DNA for the CDR3 is TGTGCCTGGAGTCCAGCGGGAGGGCCCAAGTATGAGCAGTTCTTC. It is translated as CAWSPAGGPKYEQFF.

The genes are TRBV7-8 and TRBJ1-2; tentatively, D is TRBD1 (5 bases). The CDR3 spans 13 residues. Deletions cut 5 bases from V and 8 bases from J, with 15 bases between. Germline V CDR1 and CDR2: SGHVS, FQNEAQ. The CDR3 spells CASSPGHKQGYTF. DNA of the CDR3: TGTGCCAGCAGCCCCGGACACAAACAAGGCTACACCTTC.

The V and J genes are TRBV5-1 and TRBJ2-5; 7 bases line up with TRBD2. This CDR3 comprises 16 residues. V shed 0 bases, J shed 4 bases, and the junction held 9 bases outside the gene matches. The V gene's germline CDR1 is SGHRS and CDR2 YFSETQ. The CDR3 reads CASSLDRTPGGETQYF. The CDR3 DNA reads as TGCGCCAGCAGCTTGGATCGGACCCCGGGGGGAGAGACCCAGTACTTC. Drawing the rest from reference TRBV5-1 and TRBJ2-5, the complete variable domain is KAGVTQTPRYLIKTRGQQVTLSCSPISGHRSVSWYQQTPGQGLQFLFEYFSETQRNKGNFPGRFSGRQFSNSRSEMNVSTLELGDSALYLCASSLDRTPGGETQYFGPGTRLLVL.

The chain links TRBV10-3 to TRBJ2-7; D unresolved. The CDR3 covers 16 residues. Trimming cost V 4 bases and J 3 bases, with 19 bases left between them. Germline V gene lookup returns CDR1 ENHRY and CDR2 SYGVKD. The CDR3 sequence: CAISGPRGRNRYEQYF. The CDR3 DNA reads as TGTGCCATCAGTGGGCCTCGAGGCCGAAACCGCTACGAGCAGTACTTC.

J is TRBJ2-7 and V is TRBV2; 9 bases are shared with TRBD2. Trimming at V came to 6 bases and at J to 6 bases, leaving 15 bases not matched to a gene. The CDR3 has 16 residues. The germline V gene has CDR1 SNHLY and CDR2 FYNNEI. CDR3 sequence reads: CASSRGRSSGSSEQYF. Written as DNA, the CDR3 is TGTGCCAGCAGCCGGGGCCGGAGTAGCGGGAGTAGCGAGCAGTACTTC.

V gene TRBV10-3 combines with J gene TRBJ2-7; perhaps TRBD1 as D (5 bases). Germline V gene lookup returns CDR1 ENHRY and CDR2 SYGVKD. The CDR3 length is 13 residues. Trimming stripped 8 bases from V and 1 base from J, with 12 bases between. For the CDR3, the DNA is TGTGCCATCCTAGGATCAGGGTCCTACGAGCAGTACTTC. Translating gives CAILGSGSYEQYF.

The chain uses TRBV7-8 and TRBJ1-2, with D possibly being TRBD1 (6 bases). The V gene lost 1 base and the J gene lost 7 bases, with 13 bases spanning the gap. The CDR3 contains 14 residues. Germline V gene lookup returns CDR1 SGHVS and CDR2 FQNEAQ. The CDR3 loop is CASSLVVDRPGYTF. DNA for the CDR3: TGTGCCAGCAGCTTAGTAGTAGACAGGCCTGGCTACACCTTC. Using reference TRBV7-8 and TRBJ1-2 for the parts outside the CDR3, the full variable domain is GAGVSQSPRYKVAKRGQDVALRCDPISGHVSLFWYQQALGQGPEFLTYFQNEAQLDKSGLPSDRFFAERPEGSVSTLKIQRTQQEDSAVYLCASSLVVDRPGYTFGSGTRLTVV.